This T cell receptor beta chain appears in the sequencing data of a study of T-cell memory formation after mild COVID-19. Findings of the study overall: CD8+ contracting clones occupied EMRA, while CD4+ ones occupied mainly CM and EM. In pre-infection memory, a portion of responding clones appeared, which suggested that cross-reactive memory joined.

TCRdb redid the calling of the 5' RACE reads with MiXCR, one entry per CDR3 protein. This table has 150,000 to 200,000 distinct CDR3 sequences, roughly 30% appearing once. The V end was cut by 2 bases, the J end by 6 bases, with 5 bases between. Germline CDR1 KGHSH, CDR2 LQKENI. The CDR3 spans 11 residues. A remark on this clonotype: Its antigen is undetermined.

This clonotype was sampled from an adult woman who had mild COVID-19 (a few samples of this study predate the infection). Cell type and time point are not known. The sequencing sample was made of PBMCs or a T cell subset sorted from them (not recorded which). J is TRBJ2-7 and V is TRBV18; D possibly matches TRBD1 or TRBD2 (5 bases each). CDR3 sequence reads: CASSPGGEQYF. CDR3 bases: TGTGCCAGCTCACCAGGGGGCGAGCAGTACTTC.